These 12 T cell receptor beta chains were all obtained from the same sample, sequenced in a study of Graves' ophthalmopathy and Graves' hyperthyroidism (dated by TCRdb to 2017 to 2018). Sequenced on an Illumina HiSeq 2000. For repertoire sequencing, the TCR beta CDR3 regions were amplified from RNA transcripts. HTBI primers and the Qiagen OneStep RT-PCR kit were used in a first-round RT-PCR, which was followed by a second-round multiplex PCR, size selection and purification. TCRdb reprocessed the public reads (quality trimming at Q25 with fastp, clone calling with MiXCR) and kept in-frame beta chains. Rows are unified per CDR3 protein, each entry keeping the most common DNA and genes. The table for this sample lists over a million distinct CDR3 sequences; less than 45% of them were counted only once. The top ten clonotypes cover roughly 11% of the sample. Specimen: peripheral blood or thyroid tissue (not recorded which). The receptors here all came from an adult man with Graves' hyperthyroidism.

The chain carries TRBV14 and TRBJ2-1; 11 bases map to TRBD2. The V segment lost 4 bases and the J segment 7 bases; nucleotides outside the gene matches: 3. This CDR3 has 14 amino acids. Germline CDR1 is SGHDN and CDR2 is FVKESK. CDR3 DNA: TGTGCCAGCAGCCGACTAGCGGGGATAAATGAGCAGTTCTTC. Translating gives CASSRLAGINEQFF. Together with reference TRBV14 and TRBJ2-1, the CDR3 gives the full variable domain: EAGVTQFPSHSVIEKGQTVTLRCDPISGHDNLYWYRRVMGKEIKFLLHFVKESKQDESGMPNNRFLAERTGGTYSTLKVQPAELEDSGVYFCASSRLAGINEQFFGPGTRLTVL.

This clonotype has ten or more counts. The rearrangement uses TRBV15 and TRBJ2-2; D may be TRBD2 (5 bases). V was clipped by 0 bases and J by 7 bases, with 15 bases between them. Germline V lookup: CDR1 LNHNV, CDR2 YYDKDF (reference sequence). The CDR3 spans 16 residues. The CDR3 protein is CATSRDHPAAGGELFF. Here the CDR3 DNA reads TGTGCCACCAGCAGAGATCATCCAGCGGCGGGCGGGGAGCTGTTTTTT.

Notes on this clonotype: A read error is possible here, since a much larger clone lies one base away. The CDR3 region is CASSLGRGFQETRYF. As DNA, the CDR3 is TGTGCCAGCAGCTTAGGCAGGGGGTTCCAAGAGACCCGGTACTTC. The chain is built from TRBV7-2 and TRBJ2-5, with 7 bases aligning to TRBD1. The CDR3 is 15 amino acids. Germline assignment: CDR1 SGHTA and CDR2 FQGNSA. Complete variable domain (other parts from reference TRBV7-2 and TRBJ2-5): GAGVSQSPSNKVTEKGKDVELRCDPISGHTALYWYRQSLGQGLEFLIYFQGNSAPDKSGLPSDRFSAERTGGSVSTLTIQRTQQEDSAVYLCASSLGRGFQETRYFGPGTRLLVL.

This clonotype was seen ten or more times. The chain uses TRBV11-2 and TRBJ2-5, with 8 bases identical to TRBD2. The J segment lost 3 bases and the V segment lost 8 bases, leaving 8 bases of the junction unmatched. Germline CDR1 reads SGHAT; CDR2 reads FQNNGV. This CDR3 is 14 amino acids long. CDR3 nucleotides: TGTGCCAGCCATCCGGGACTAGGAGAAGAGACCCAGTACTTC. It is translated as CASHPGLGEETQYF.

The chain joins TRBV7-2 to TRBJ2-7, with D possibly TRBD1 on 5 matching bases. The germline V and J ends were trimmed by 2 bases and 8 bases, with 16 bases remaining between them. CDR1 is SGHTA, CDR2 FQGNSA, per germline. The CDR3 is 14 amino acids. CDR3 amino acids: CASSLWAQGSQQYF. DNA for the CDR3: TGTGCCAGCAGCTTATGGGCGCAGGGAAGTCAGCAGTACTTC.

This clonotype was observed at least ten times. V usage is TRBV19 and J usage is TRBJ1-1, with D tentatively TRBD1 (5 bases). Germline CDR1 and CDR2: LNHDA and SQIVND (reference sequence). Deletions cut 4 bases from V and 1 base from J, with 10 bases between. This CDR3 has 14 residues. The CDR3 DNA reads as TGTGCCAGTAGTAGGGGGGACGGGAACACTGAAGCTTTCTTT. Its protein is CASSRGDGNTEAFF.

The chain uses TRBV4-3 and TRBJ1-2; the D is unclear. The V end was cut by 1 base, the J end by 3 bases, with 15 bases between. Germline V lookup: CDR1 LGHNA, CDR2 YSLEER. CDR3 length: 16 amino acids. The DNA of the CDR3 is TGCGCCAGCAGCCAAGGAATTTCCTCCGCCGACTATGGCTACACCTTC. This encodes CASSQGISSADYGYTF.

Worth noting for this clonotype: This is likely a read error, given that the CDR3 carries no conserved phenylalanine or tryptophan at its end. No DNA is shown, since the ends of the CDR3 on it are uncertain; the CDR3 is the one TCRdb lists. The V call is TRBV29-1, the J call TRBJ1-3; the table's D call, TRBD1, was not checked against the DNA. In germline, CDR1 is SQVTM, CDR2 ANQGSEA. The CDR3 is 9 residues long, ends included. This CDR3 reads CSARRAADT.

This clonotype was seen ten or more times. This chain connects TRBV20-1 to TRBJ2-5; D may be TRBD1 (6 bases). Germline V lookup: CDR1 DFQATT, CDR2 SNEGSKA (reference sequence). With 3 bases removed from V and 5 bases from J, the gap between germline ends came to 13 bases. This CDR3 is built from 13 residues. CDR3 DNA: TGCAGTGCTAGGGAACAGGGTCAGGAGACCCAGTACTTC. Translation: CSAREQGQETQYF.

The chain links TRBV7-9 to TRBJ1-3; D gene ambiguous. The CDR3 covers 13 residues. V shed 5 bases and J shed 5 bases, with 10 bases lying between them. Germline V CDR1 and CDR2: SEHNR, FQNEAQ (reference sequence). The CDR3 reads CASSAGDRNTIYF. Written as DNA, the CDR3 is TGTGCCAGCAGCGCAGGCGATCGAAACACCATATATTTT.

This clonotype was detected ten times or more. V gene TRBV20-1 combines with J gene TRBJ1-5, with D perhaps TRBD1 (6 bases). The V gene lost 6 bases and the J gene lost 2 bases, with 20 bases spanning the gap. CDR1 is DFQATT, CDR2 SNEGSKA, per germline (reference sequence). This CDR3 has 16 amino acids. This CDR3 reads CSANPKQGFGNQPQHF. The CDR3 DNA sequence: TGCAGTGCCAACCCGAAACAGGGTTTTGGCAATCAGCCCCAGCATTTT.

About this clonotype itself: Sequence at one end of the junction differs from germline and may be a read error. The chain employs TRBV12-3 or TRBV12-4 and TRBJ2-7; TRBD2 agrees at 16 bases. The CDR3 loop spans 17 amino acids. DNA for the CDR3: TGTGCCAGCAGCTTGGGACTAGCGGGAGGGTGGGCCTACGAGGAGTACTTC. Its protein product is CASSLGLAGGWAYEEYF.